This T cell receptor (beta chain) was sequenced for a study of blood T cell repertoires in COVID-19. Study overall: Nucleic acid was either cDNA or gDNA, and it came from T cells, B-cell-depleted T cells, or PBMCs.

Original processing notes: Cell counts per sample came from amplifying reference gene primers. The repertoire was sequenced with immunoSEQ multiplex PCR; TCRdb's copy has only in-frame clones and lacks some. The D gene and trimming were derived from the DNA, and the V and J assignments and clone size from that table. The top ten hold approximately 4.1% of the sample, which has 360,000 or so clones, roughly 90% seen once. The Seattle patients, enrolled during active infection, were followed longitudinally. V dropped 4 bases and J dropped 1; count of bases not matched to a gene: 6. Looked up from germline, CDR1 is SGDLS and CDR2 is YYNGEE. There are 16 residues in the CDR3.

This sequence originates from a woman aged 60-70 years with COVID-19, enrolled during active disease. This chain connects TRBV9 to TRBJ2-3, with 10 nucleotides matching TRBD2. The sequenced sample consisted of peripheral blood. CDR3 in DNA: TGTGCCAGCAGCTACGGAGCGGGGGGGGGCACAGATACGCAGTATTTT. This codes for CASSYGAGGGTDTQYF.